This entry describes one TCR beta chain. Its antigen is undetermined. Unmatched junction bases numbered 1, after V lost 5 bases and J lost 5 bases. The CDR3 is 12 residues long. From germline, CDR1 is WSHSY and CDR2 SAAADI. Unique molecular identifiers tagged individual cDNA molecules. TCRdb analysed the 5' RACE reads with MiXCR anew, one entry per CDR3 protein. The sample includes 15,000 to 20,000 distinct CDR3 sequences, about 5% seen only once; the top ten take 6.5% to 8.5%. This sample stems from a study of early T cells in non-severe SARS-CoV-2 infection. Study summary: Sequenced bulk RNA came from whole blood that was unsorted, and chains were unpaired. Whole-study findings and limits: There was a bias toward anti-spike CD8 responses in VDJdb matching, which missed private and CD4 specificities.

The sample taken for sequencing was whole blood. The rearrangement uses TRBV10-2 and TRBJ2-5; 8 nucleotides line up with TRBD1. This clonotype originated in an adult who was a healthcare worker with PCR-confirmed SARS-CoV-2 infection or an uninfected control (not recorded which). The CDR3, as DNA: TGCGCCAGCAGTTCAGGGGGCGAGACCCAGTACTTC. Residues: CASSSGGETQYF.